This T cell receptor (beta chain) stems from a study of radiation and T cells in renal cell carcinoma. Assay: immunoSEQ multiplex PCR; the TCRdb copy retains only in-frame clones and omits some. The table records 100,000 to 150,000 clones, around 81% of them present only once. Indicated time point: blood 2 weeks post-SBRT. Sample treatment: 15 Gy SBRT to primary tumor, nephrectomy 4 weeks later. Whole-study results and caveats: From baseline, blood top tumor clonotypes peaked at 2 weeks post-radiation.

As regards this clone: Antigen: not known.

Germline assignment: CDR1 SQVTM and CDR2 ANQGSEA. Unmatched junction bases numbered 5, after V lost 7 bases and J lost 2 bases. The CDR3 is 13 amino acids. The sequence derives from a man aged 45 to 65 with renal cell carcinoma. This chain connects TRBV29-1 to TRBJ2-7; TRBD1 agrees at 10 bases. Material: blood, obtained from a patient whose treatment included radiotherapy and nephrectomy. CDR3 nucleotide sequence: TGCAGCGCCGGGACAGGGGCTCCCTACGAGCAGTACTTC. Translated, it gives CSAGTGAPYEQYF.